This TCR beta chain stems from a study of T cells after yellow fever vaccination. TCRdb re-analysed the 5' RACE reads in MiXCR, keeping a single row per CDR3 protein. The sample holds a few hundred thousand distinct CDR3 sequences, roughly a sixth seen once. A note on this clonotype: Its antigen is unidentified.

CDR1 and CDR2 (germline): MGHDK, SYGVNS. Trimming removed 4 bases from V and 9 bases from J; junction bases left unmatched: 13. There are 15 residues in the CDR3. Study-level findings and limits: Reappearance after the booster was seen for most primary-vaccination clones, at approximately 97% CD4 and around 88% CD8. Shared CD4/CD8 clonotypes were a small share, likely from convergent recombination.

The rearrangement uses TRBV25-1 and TRBJ2-3; 7 positions agree with TRBD1. The sequences come from PBMCs, collected before the yellow fever booster vaccination. The receptor was isolated from a man younger than 30 who received the YFV17D yellow fever vaccine. Here the CDR3 DNA reads TGTGCCAGCAGTGGGGGCAGGGGGACCAGGAACACGCAGTATTTT. Translating gives CASSGGRGTRNTQYF.